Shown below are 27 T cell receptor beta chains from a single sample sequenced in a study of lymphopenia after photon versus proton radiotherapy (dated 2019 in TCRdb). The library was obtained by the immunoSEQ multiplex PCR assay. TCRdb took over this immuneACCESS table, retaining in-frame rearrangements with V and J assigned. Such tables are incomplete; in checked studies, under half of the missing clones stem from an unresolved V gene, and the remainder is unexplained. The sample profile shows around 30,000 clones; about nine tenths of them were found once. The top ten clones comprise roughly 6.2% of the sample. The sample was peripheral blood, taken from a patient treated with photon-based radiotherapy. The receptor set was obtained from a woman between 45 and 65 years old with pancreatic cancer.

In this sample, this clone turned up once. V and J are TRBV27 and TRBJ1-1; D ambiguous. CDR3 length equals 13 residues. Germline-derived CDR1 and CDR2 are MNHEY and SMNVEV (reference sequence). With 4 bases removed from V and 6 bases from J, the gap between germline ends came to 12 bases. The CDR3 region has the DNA TGTGCCAGCAGTTCCGGGTCCCTAGCTGAAGCTTTCTTT. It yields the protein CASSSGSLAEAFF.

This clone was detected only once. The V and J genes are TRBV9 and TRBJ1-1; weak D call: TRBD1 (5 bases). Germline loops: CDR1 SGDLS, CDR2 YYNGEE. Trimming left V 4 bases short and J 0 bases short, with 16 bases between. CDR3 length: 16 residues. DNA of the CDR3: TGTGCCAGCAGCCCCACCCCAGGGTCCATGAACACTGAAGCTTTCTTT. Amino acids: CASSPTPGSMNTEAFF.

CDR3 bases: TGCGCCAGCAGCGCCGGACAGGGGGCGTCCTTTGGCTACACCTTC. It translates to CASSAGQGASFGYTF. This sequence joins TRBV5-1 and TRBJ1-2; 11 positions match TRBD1. V shed 4 bases, J shed 7 bases, and the junction held 9 bases outside the gene matches. The germline V gene has CDR1 SGHRS and CDR2 YFSETQ. The CDR3 sequence is 15 residues long.

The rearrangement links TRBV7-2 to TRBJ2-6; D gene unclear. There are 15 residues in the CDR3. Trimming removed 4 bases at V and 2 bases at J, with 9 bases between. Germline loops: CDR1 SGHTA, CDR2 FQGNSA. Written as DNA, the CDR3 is TGTGCCAGCAGCTCGTTCGGGCCTGGGGCCAACGTCCTGACTTTC. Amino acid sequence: CASSSFGPGANVLTF.

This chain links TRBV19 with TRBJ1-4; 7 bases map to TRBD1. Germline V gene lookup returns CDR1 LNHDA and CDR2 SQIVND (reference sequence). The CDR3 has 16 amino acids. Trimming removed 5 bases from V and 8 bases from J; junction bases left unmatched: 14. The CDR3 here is CASSWSYRGYEEKLFF. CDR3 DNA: TGTGCCAGTAGTTGGAGCTACAGGGGTTACGAGGAAAAACTGTTTTTT.

The CDR3 DNA follows: TGTGCCAGCAGCCCACTTGCCGCGGGGAATCAGCCCCAGCATTTT. Translated: CASSPLAAGNQPQHF. V usage is TRBV2 and J usage is TRBJ1-5; no reliable D call. Germline-derived CDR1 and CDR2 are SNHLY and FYNNEI. The V gene lost 6 bases and the J gene lost 4 bases, with 16 bases spanning the gap. CDR3 length equals 15 residues. The complete variable domain, with remaining parts taken from reference TRBV2 and TRBJ1-5, reads EPEVTQTPSHQVTQMGQEVILRCVPISNHLYFYWYRQILGQKVEFLVSFYNNEISEKSEIFDDQFSVERPDGSNFTLKIRSTKLEDSAMYFCASSPLAAGNQPQHFGDGTRLSIL.

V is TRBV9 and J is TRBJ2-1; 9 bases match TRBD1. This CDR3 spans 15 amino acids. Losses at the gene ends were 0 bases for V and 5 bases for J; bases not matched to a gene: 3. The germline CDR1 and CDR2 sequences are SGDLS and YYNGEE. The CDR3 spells CASSVGGTGHNEQFF. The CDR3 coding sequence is TGTGCCAGCAGCGTAGGGGGGACAGGGCACAATGAGCAGTTCTTC.

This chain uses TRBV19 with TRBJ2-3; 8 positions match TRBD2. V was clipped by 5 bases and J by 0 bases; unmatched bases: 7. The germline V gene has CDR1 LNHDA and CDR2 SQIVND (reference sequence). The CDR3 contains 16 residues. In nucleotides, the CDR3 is TGTGCCAGTAGTCCCCGCGGGGGGTCTAGCACAGATACGCAGTATTTT. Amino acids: CASSPRGGSSTDTQYF.

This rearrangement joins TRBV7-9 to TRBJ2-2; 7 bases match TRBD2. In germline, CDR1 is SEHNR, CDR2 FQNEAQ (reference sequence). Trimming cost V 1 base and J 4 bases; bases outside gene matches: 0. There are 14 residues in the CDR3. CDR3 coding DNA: TGTGCCAGCAGCTTAGGGGAGGGCACCGGGGAGCTGTTTTTT. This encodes CASSLGEGTGELFF.

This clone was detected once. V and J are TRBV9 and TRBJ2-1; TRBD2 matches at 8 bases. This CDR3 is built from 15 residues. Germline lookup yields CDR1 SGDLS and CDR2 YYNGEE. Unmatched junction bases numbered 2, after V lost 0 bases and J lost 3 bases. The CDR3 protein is CASSVEGLDYNEQFF. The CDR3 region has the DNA TGTGCCAGCAGCGTAGAGGGACTAGACTACAATGAGCAGTTCTTC.

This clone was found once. In DNA, the CDR3 is TGTGCCAGCAGTCGAGGGACAGGTATGGTCCAGCCCCAGCATTTT. Translating gives CASSRGTGMVQPQHF. This rearrangement joins TRBV28 to TRBJ1-5, with 8 positions matching TRBD1. V lost 5 bases, J lost 7 bases, and 10 bases stayed unmatched. Germline CDR1 reads MDHEN; CDR2 reads SYDVKM. This CDR3 is built from 15 residues.

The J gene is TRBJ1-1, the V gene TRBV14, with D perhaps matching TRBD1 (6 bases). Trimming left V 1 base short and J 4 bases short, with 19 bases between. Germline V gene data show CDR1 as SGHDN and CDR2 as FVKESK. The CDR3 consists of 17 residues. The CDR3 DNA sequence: TGTGCCAGCAGCCAAGGATTGGGGGGCTCGGTCGGCACTGAAGCTTTCTTT. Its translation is CASSQGLGGSVGTEAFF.

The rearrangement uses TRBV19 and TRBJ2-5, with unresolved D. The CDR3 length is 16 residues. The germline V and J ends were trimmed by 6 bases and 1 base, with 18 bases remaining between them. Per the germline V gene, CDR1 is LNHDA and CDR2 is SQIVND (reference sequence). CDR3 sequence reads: CASSRTTKATQETQYF. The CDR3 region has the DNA TGTGCCAGTAGCCGAACCACTAAAGCGACCCAAGAGACCCAGTACTTC.

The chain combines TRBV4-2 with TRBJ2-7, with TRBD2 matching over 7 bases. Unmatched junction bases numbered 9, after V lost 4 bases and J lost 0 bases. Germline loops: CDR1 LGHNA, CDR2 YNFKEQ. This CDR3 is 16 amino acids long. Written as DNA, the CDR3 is TGTGCCAGCAGCCCCGTGGGTGGCGGGAGCTCCTACGAGCAGTACTTC. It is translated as CASSPVGGGSSYEQYF.

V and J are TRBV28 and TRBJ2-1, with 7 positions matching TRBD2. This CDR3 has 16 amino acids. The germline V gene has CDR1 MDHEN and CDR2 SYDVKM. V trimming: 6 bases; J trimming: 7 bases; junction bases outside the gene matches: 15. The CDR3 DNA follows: TGTGCCAGCAGCCCCTCACTAGCGAGTCGTATGAATGAGCAGTTCTTC. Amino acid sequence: CASSPSLASRMNEQFF.

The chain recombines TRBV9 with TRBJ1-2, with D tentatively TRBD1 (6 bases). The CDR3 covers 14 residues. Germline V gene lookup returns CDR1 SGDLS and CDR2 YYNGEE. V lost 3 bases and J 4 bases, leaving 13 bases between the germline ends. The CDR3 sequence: CASSDRVGGYGYTF. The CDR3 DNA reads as TGTGCCAGCAGCGACAGGGTAGGGGGCTATGGCTACACCTTC.

The CDR3 sequence: CASSETANEQFF. CDR3 nucleotide sequence: TGTGCCAGCAGTGAAACGGCTAATGAGCAGTTCTTC. This rearrangement joins TRBV6-1 to TRBJ2-1; no clear D gene. The CDR3 spans 12 residues. Looked up from germline, CDR1 is MNHNS and CDR2 is SASEGT. Deletions cut 2 bases from V and 7 bases from J, with 6 bases between.

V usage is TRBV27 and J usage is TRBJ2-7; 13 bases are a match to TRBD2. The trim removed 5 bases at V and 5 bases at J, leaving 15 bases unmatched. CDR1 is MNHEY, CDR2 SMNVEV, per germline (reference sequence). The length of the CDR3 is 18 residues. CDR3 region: CASSPLDVGLAGANEQYF. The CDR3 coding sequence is TGTGCCAGCAGTCCCCTAGACGTCGGACTAGCGGGAGCCAACGAGCAGTACTTC.

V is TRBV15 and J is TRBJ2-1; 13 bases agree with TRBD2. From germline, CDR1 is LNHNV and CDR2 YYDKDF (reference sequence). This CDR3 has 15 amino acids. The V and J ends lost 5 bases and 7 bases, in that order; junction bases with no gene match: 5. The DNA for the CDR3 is TGTGCCACCAGCCGATCGGGACTAGCGGGAAATGAGCAGTTCTTC. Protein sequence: CATSRSGLAGNEQFF.

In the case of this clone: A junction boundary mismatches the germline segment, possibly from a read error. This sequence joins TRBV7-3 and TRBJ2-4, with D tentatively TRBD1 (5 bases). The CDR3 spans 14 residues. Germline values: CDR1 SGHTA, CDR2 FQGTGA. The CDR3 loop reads CASSRGQAENIQYF. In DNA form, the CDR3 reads TGTGCCAGCAGCAGAGGACAAGCCGAAAACATTCAGTACTTC.

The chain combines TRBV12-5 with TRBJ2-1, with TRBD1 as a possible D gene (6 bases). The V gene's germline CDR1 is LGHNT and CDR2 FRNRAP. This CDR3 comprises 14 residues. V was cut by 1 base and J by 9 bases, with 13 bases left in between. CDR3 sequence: CASGLGTAPFEQFF. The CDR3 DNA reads TGTGCTAGTGGTTTGGGGACAGCTCCTTTTGAGCAGTTCTTC.

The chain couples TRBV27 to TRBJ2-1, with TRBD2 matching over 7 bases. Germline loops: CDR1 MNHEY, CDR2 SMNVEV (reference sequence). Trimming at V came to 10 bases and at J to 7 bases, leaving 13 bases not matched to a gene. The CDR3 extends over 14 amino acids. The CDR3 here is CATVPSGYDNEQFF. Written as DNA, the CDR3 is TGTGCCACCGTCCCTAGCGGCTACGATAATGAGCAGTTCTTC.

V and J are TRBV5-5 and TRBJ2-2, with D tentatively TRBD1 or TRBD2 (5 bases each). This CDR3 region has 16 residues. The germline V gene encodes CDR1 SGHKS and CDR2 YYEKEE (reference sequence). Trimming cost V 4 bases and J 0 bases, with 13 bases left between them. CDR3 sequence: CASSRSGASNTGELFF. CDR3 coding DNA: TGTGCCAGCAGCCGATCCGGGGCCTCGAACACCGGGGAGCTGTTTTTT.

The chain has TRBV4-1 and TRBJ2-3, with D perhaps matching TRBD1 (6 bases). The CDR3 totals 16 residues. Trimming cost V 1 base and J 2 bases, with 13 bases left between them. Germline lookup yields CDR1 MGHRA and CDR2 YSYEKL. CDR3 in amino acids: CASSQGRDMDTDTQYF. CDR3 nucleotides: TGCGCCAGCAGCCAAGGTAGGGACATGGACACAGATACGCAGTATTTT.

The CDR3 nucleotides read TGCGCCAGCAGCCCGGGACAGGGTGACTATGGCTACACCTTC. Residues: CASSPGQGDYGYTF. The gene calls are TRBV5-1 and TRBJ1-2; 9 nucleotides agree with TRBD1. Germline trimming cut 4 bases from V and 3 bases from J; bases unmatched to any gene: 4. In germline, CDR1 is SGHRS, CDR2 YFSETQ. The CDR3 sequence is 14 residues long.

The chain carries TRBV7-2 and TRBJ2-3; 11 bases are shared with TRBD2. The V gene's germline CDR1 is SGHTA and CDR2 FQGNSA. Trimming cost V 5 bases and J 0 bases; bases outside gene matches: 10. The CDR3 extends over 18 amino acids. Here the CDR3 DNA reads TGTGCCAGCAGCCTCGCCGGGACTAGCGGAACTAGCACAGATACGCAGTATTTT. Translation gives CASSLAGTSGTSTDTQYF.

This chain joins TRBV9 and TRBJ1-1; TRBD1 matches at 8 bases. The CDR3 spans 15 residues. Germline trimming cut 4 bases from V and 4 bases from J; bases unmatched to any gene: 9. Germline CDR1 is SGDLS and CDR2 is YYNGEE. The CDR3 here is CASSPTGVLVTEAFF. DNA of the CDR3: TGTGCCAGCAGCCCGACAGGGGTTTTAGTCACTGAAGCTTTCTTT. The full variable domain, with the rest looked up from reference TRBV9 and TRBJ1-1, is DSGVTQTPKHLITATGQRVTLRCSPRSGDLSVYWYQQSLDQGLQFLIQYYNGEERAKGNILERFSAQQFPDLHSELNLSSLELGDSALYFCASSPTGVLVTEAFFGQGTRLTVV.